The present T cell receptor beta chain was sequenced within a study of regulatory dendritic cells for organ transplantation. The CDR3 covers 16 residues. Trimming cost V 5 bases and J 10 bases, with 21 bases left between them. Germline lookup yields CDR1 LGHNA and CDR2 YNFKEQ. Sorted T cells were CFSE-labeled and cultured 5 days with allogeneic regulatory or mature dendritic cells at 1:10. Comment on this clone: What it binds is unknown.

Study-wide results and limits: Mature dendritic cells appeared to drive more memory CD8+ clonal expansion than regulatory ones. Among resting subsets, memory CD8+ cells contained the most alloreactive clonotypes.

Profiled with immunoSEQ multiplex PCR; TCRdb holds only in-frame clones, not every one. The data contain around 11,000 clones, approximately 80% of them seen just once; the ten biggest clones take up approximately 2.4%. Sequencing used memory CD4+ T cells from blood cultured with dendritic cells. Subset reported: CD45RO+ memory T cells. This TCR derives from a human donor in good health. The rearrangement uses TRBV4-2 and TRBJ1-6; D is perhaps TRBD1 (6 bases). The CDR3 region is CASSTGAASRGSPLHF. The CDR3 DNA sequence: TGTGCCAGCAGCACGGGGGCAGCATCTCGGGGGTCACCCCTCCACTTT.